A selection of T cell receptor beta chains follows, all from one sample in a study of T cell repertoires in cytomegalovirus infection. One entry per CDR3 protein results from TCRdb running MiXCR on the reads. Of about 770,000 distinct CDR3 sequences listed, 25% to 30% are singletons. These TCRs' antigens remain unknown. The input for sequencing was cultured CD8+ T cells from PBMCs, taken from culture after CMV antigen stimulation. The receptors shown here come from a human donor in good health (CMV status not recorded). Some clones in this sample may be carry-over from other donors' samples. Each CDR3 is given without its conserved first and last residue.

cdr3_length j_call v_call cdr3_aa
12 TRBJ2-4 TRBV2 ASSADLAKNIQY
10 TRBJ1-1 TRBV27 ASGTGETEAF
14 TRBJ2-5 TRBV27 ASSFGPAGGEETQY
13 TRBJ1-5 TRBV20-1 SARGPGDPQQPQH
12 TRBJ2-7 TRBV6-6 ASSYGQGGHEQY
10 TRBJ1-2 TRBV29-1 SVQDRGYGYT
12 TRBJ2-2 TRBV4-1 ASSGTRHTGELF
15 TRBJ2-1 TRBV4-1 ASSQPLAGGPGNEQF
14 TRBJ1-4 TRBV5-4 ASSPGTGGASEKLF
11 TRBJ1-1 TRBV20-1 SARRQGGTEAF
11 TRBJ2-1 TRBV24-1 ATSDFRVYEQF
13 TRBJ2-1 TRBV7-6 ASSVGLAGENEQF
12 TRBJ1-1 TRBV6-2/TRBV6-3 ASAQGGSRTEAF
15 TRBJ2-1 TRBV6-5 ASSYPKLAVSYNEQF
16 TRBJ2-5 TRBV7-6 ASSREEEVFGIQETQY
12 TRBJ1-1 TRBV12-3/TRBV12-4 ASSLNRERTEAF
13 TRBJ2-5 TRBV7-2 ASSSMGANQETQY
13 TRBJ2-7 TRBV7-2 ASSLEIRVYDEQY
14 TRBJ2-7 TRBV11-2 ASSLAGWLPIYEQY
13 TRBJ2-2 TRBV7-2 ASSTGQGATGELF